The rows below give T cell receptor beta chains drawn from one sample of a study of cytomegalovirus exposure and HLA in healthy donors. Measured with immunoSEQ multiplex PCR; TCRdb has only the in-frame clones, and not every one. The top ten hold about 2.9% of the sample, which has roughly 200,000 clones, around 70% seen once. Sequences were obtained from PBMCs. All receptors come from a male donor in good health and CMV-seronegative. CDR3s include the opening cysteine and the closing phenylalanine or tryptophan. The D gene is left open where the match is weak. Part of the rows lack a size; the others show once, few, many or a class for expanded clones.

J gene,V gene,clone size,D gene,CDR3 protein,CDR3 DNA
TRBJ2-4,TRBV28,-,-,CASSPDEFYRVGAKNIQYF,TGTGCCAGCAGCCCGGACGAGTTTTACAGGGTCGGGGCCAAAAACATTCAGTACTTC
TRBJ2-1,TRBV6-5,few,TRBD2,CASFERGVYNEQFF,TGTGCCAGCTTCGAGCGGGGAGTCTACAATGAGCAGTTCTTC
TRBJ1-5,TRBV27,-,-,CASCSQGSNQPQHF,TGTGCCAGCTGTTCACAGGGTTCCAATCAGCCCCAGCATTTT
TRBJ1-1,TRBV12-5,-,-,CASGPTRSLGGTEAFF,TGTGCTAGTGGTCCGACGAGGTCACTCGGGGGCACTGAAGCTTTCTTT
TRBJ1-5,TRBV25-1,-,-,CASSFSGGNQPQHF,TGTGCCAGCAGCTTCTCAGGGGGCAATCAGCCCCAGCATTTT
TRBJ2-7,TRBV29-1,-,TRBD1,CSAWTGNDGQYF,TGCAGCGCGTGGACAGGGAACGACGGGCAGTACTTC
TRBJ2-7,TRBV27,-,-,CASSLSRPHEQYF,TGTGCCAGCAGTTTATCGAGGCCCCACGAGCAGTACTTC
TRBJ2-3,TRBV5-1,-,TRBD2,CASSWGASGNTDTQYF,TGCGCCAGCAGCTGGGGGGCTAGCGGGAACACAGATACGCAGTATTTT
TRBJ2-2,TRBV4-1,-,TRBD2,CASSYPSGLSNTGELFF,TGCGCCAGCAGCTACCCTAGCGGACTGTCGAACACCGGGGAGCTGTTTTTT
TRBJ1-5,TRBV19,few,TRBD1,CASSLPGQERRGQPQHF,TGTGCCAGTAGTCTACCGGGACAGGAGCGTCGTGGCCAGCCCCAGCATTTT
TRBJ1-5,TRBV28,-,-,CASSLLEAYSNQPQHF,TGTGCCAGCAGTTTATTGGAGGCGTATAGCAATCAGCCCCAGCATTTT
TRBJ1-2,TRBV20-1,-,-,CSALANYGYTF,TGCAGTGCTTTAGCTAACTATGGCTACACCTTC
TRBJ2-5,TRBV30,-,-,CAWSASQETQYF,TGTGCCTGGAGTGCTTCCCAAGAGACCCAGTACTTC
TRBJ1-5,TRBV28,-,TRBD1,CASIPGQANQPQHF,TGTGCCAGCATTCCGGGACAGGCAAATCAGCCCCAGCATTTT
TRBJ1-4,TRBV4-1,-,-,CASSQEAGNEKLFF,TGCGCCAGCAGCCAAGAGGCCGGGAATGAAAAACTGTTTTTT
TRBJ1-3,TRBV11-3,few,-,CASSPERFGNTIYF,TGTGCCAGCAGCCCCGAGCGGTTTGGAAACACCATATATTTT
TRBJ2-3,TRBV21-1,-,-,CASSTSRGTGTSGGATDTQYF,TGTGCCAGCAGTACGTCCCGGGGGACCGGGACTAGCGGGGGGGCGACAGATACGCAGTATTTT
TRBJ2-7,TRBV6-1,-,-,CASSEGGQSYEQYF,TGTGCCAGCAGTGAAGGAGGACAGTCCTACGAGCAGTACTTC
TRBJ2-7,TRBV27,-,TRBD2,CASSLSSGRLYEQYF,TGTGCCAGCAGTTTATCTAGCGGGCGGTTATACGAGCAGTACTTC
TRBJ1-5,TRBV2,-,-,CASSEEVGPQHF,TGTGCCAGCAGTGAGGAGGTAGGGCCCCAGCATTTT
TRBJ1-1,TRBV27,-,-,CASSLSGSMNTEAFF,TGTGCCAGCAGTTTATCAGGGAGCATGAACACTGAAGCTTTCTTT
TRBJ1-2,TRBV7-3,-,TRBD1,CASSLGQGANNYGYTF,TGTGCCAGCAGCTTGGGACAGGGGGCAAACAACTATGGCTACACCTTC
TRBJ1-5,TRBV29-1,-,TRBD1,CSARTGSQPQHF,TGCAGCGCTCGGACAGGGAGCCAGCCCCAGCATTTT
TRBJ2-7,TRBV28,-,TRBD2,CASSLVASGRHEQYF,TGTGCCAGCAGTTTGGTGGCTAGCGGGAGACATGAGCAGTACTTC
TRBJ2-2,TRBV27,-,-,CASRGAGVELFF,TGTGCCAGCCGGGGAGCAGGGGTGGAGCTGTTTTTT
TRBJ1-1,TRBV30,-,-,CAWSVGEGGTEAFF,TGTGCCTGGAGTGTAGGAGAAGGTGGCACTGAAGCTTTCTTT